The 18 T cell receptor beta chains below were found in one sample sequenced in a study of cytomegalovirus exposure and HLA in healthy donors. The primer mix had 60 Vbeta and 13 Jbeta primers. Measured with immunoSEQ multiplex PCR; TCRdb has only the in-frame clones, and not every one. The sample yields approximately 160,000 clones, about three quarters seen once. The sequenced sample consisted of PBMCs. All receptors come from a female donor in good health and CMV-seronegative.

The CDR3 DNA reads as TGTGCCATCAGTGCGGACAGAGAAGGACCTAATGAAAAACTGTTTTTT. This sequence encodes CAISADREGPNEKLFF. The V gene is TRBV10-3, the J gene TRBJ1-4; D might be TRBD1 (6 bases). Germline assignment: CDR1 ENHRY and CDR2 SYGVKD. The CDR3 is 16 residues long. V was pared by 4 bases and J by 3 bases, with 15 bases between.

CDR3 DNA sequence: TGTGCCTGGACAGGGGGAGGCTATGGCTACACCTTC. This gives the protein CAWTGGGYGYTF. This sequence joins TRBV30 and TRBJ1-2; 7 nucleotides line up with TRBD1. Trimming cost V 4 bases and J 4 bases; bases outside gene matches: 3. The germline V gene encodes CDR1 GTSNPN and CDR2 SVGIG (reference sequence). CDR3 length: 12 amino acids.

V and J are TRBV9 and TRBJ2-1; 9 positions agree with TRBD2. The CDR3 has 16 residues. Trimming took 0 bases from V and 4 from J; bases not matched to a gene: 5. CDR1 and CDR2 (germline): SGDLS, YYNGEE. CDR3 in DNA: TGTGCCAGCAGCGTAGGTGGCGGGGGGGCTTACAATGAGCAGTTCTTC. Translating it yields CASSVGGGGAYNEQFF.

In regard to this clone: A junction end diverges from the germline sequence, so it may reflect a read error. The gene calls are TRBV30 and TRBJ2-7; TRBD2 matches at 12 bases. The CDR3 is 14 amino acids. The germline V gene has CDR1 GTSNPN and CDR2 SVGIG (reference sequence). For the CDR3, the DNA is TGTGCCTGGACCCTTCAGACTAGCGGGGGAGCCTATTTCTTC. As protein: CAWTLQTSGGAYFF.

As concerns this clone: Different DNA sequences within this sample yield the same CDR3. The chain combines TRBV28 with TRBJ2-7, with TRBD1 matching 9 bases. Losses at the gene ends were 4 bases for V and 1 base for J; bases not matched to a gene: 5. Looked up from germline, CDR1 is MDHEN and CDR2 is SYDVKM. The CDR3 runs 15 residues. The DNA for the CDR3 is TGTGCCAGCAGTTCGTCCGGGACAGGGTCCTACGAGCAGTACTTC. It codes for CASSSSGTGSYEQYF. Complete variable domain (other parts from reference TRBV28 and TRBJ2-7): DVKVTQSSRYLVKRTGEKVFLECVQDMDHENMFWYRQDPGLGLRLIYFSYDVKMKEKGDIPEGYSVSREKKERFSLILESASTNQTSMYLCASSSSGTGSYEQYFGPGTRLTVT.

As regards this clone: Other nucleotide sequences in the sample specify the same CDR3. V is TRBV30 and J is TRBJ2-7; 9 nucleotides agree with TRBD1. The CDR3 has 11 amino acids. Germline V gives CDR1 GTSNPN, CDR2 SVGIG (reference sequence). V trimming: 3 bases; J trimming: 9 bases; junction bases outside the gene matches: 3. The CDR3 nucleotides are TGTGCCTGGAGGGGGGGACAGGGGCAGTACTTC. It codes for CAWRGGQGQYF.

This clone was detected only once. This chain uses TRBV11-2 with TRBJ2-7; 7 positions agree with TRBD1. CDR1 is SGHAT, CDR2 FQNNGV, per germline. This CDR3 region has 13 residues. Losses at the gene ends were 5 bases for V and 3 bases for J; bases not matched to a gene: 4. The CDR3 DNA follows: TGTGCCAGCAGCCCGACAGGGTTCTACGAGCAGTACTTC. Protein product: CASSPTGFYEQYF.

This clone was observed once. The genes are TRBV9 and TRBJ2-7; no clear D gene. V was clipped by 1 base and J by 6 bases, with 11 bases between them. The V gene's germline CDR1 is SGDLS and CDR2 YYNGEE. The CDR3 totals 13 residues. CDR3 in DNA: TGTGCCAGCAGCGTATCGACTCGCCCCGAGCAGTACTTC. Translated: CASSVSTRPEQYF.

The CDR3 loop reads CASSETSGSREQYF. Here the CDR3 DNA reads TGCGCCAGCAGCGAGACTAGCGGGAGCCGAGAGCAGTACTTC. The chain links TRBV5-1 to TRBJ2-7, with 12 bases fitting TRBD2. The ends lost 4 bases at V and 7 bases at J; junction bases unmatched: 6. The germline gives CDR1 SGHRS, CDR2 YFSETQ. The CDR3 contains 14 residues.

DNA for the CDR3: TGTGCCAGCAGCTTAGGACAGGATCGGGTCGGCGAGCAGTACTTC. This gives the protein CASSLGQDRVGEQYF. The gene calls are TRBV11-3 and TRBJ2-7, with D perhaps TRBD1 (6 bases). V lost 1 base to trimming and J lost 6 bases, with 16 bases between them. This CDR3 is 15 amino acids long. From germline, CDR1 is SGHNT and CDR2 YENEEA.

This clone was observed a single time. V is TRBV29-1 and J is TRBJ2-7, with D tentatively TRBD1 (5 bases). CDR3 length: 13 residues. The germline gives CDR1 SQVTM, CDR2 ANQGSEA. V was clipped by 7 bases and J by 3 bases, with 16 bases between them. In nucleotides, the CDR3 is TGCAGCGCCGCCAGGGATACCAACTACGAGCAGTACTTC. Translated: CSAARDTNYEQYF.

The rearrangement joins TRBV5-8 to TRBJ2-3; 16 bases agree with TRBD2. CDR3 size: 17 residues. The germline V gene has CDR1 SGHTS and CDR2 YDEGEE. After removal of 5 bases from V and 5 bases from J, the junction contained 8 bases not matched to a gene. CDR3 DNA sequence: TGTGCCAGCAGTTCCGGGACTAGCGGGGGGGCCCTAGATACGCAGTATTTT. It specifies CASSSGTSGGALDTQYF.

The J gene is TRBJ1-1, the V gene TRBV7-9, with a possible D match to TRBD1 (5 bases). V lost 5 bases and J lost 1, with 8 bases in between. Germline V gene lookup returns CDR1 SEHNR and CDR2 FQNEAQ (reference sequence). The CDR3 has 13 residues. The CDR3 DNA sequence: TGTGCCAGCAGCGTTACAGGGAACACTGAAGCTTTCTTT. Its protein product is CASSVTGNTEAFF.

The chain uses TRBV4-2 and TRBJ2-3; 7 bases are shared with TRBD1. Germline V lookup: CDR1 LGHNA, CDR2 YNFKEQ. This CDR3 contains 15 residues. V lost 1 base, J lost 1 base, and 2 bases stayed unmatched. In nucleotides, the CDR3 is TGTGCCAGCAGCCAAGTAACAGGGGGCACAGATACGCAGTATTTT. Protein product: CASSQVTGGTDTQYF.

The V and J genes are TRBV5-1 and TRBJ2-5; 7 bases fit TRBD2. Unmatched junction bases numbered 6, after V lost 7 bases and J lost 0 bases. The CDR3 covers 14 residues. Germline CDR1 is SGHRS and CDR2 is YFSETQ. The CDR3 bases are TGCGCCAGCGGCAGAACTAGCGACCAAGAGACCCAGTACTTC. It specifies CASGRTSDQETQYF.

The gene calls are TRBV5-6 and TRBJ1-2; tentatively, D is TRBD1 (5 bases). In germline, CDR1 is SGHDT, CDR2 YYEEEE. V lost 0 bases, J lost 4 bases, and 10 bases lay in between. The CDR3 sequence is 14 residues long. The CDR3 nucleotides read TGTGCCAGCAGCTTGGTTGCGGGGGGCTATGGCTACACCTTC. Translating it yields CASSLVAGGYGYTF.

V and J are TRBV7-9 and TRBJ2-4, with TRBD2 matching 13 bases. Trimming took 5 bases from V and 12 from J; bases not matched to a gene: 13. The CDR3 sequence is 16 residues long. Per germline, CDR1 SEHNR and CDR2 FQNEAQ (reference sequence). The CDR3 loop is CASSRRTSGGGDSQYF. The DNA for the CDR3 is TGTGCCAGCAGCCGGAGGACTAGCGGGGGTGGGGACAGTCAGTACTTC.

This clone has more than one count but fewer than ten. The chain joins TRBV21-1 to TRBJ1-2; the D call of TRBD1 is as the table states it, not checked on the DNA. TRBV21-1 is labeled a pseudogene. CDR3 length: 23 amino acids. This CDR3 reads CASSLTNKGWGDRGSAANYGYTF. Written as DNA, the CDR3 is TGTGCCAGCAGCCTCACAAATAAGGGATGGGGGGACAGAGGATCGGCAGCTAACTATGGCTACACCTTC.